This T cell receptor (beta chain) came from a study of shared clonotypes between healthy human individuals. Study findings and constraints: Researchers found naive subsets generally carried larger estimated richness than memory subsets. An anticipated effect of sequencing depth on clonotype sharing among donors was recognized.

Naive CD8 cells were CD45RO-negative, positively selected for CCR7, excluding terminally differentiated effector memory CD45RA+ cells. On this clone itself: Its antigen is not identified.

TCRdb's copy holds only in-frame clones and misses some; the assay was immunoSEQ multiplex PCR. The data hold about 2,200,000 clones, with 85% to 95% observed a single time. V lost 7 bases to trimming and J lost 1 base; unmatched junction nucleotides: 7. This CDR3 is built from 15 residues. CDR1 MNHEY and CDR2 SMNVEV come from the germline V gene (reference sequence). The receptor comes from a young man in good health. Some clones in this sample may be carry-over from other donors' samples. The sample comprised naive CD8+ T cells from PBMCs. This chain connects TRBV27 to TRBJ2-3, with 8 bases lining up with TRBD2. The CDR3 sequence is CASTPAGARTDTQYF. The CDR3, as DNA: TGTGCCAGCACACCAGCGGGGGCACGCACAGATACGCAGTATTTT.